These 25 T cell receptor beta chains were sequenced from one sample in a study of blood T cell repertoires in COVID-19. Method: immunoSEQ multiplex PCR; TCRdb's copy keeps in-frame clones and lacks some. The repertoire consists of approximately 150,000 clones, with just under 90% occurring once and the leading ten covering over 8.5%. The specimen was peripheral blood. The receptors derive from a woman in her 50s with active or convalescent COVID-19.

The chain uses TRBV2 and TRBJ1-4; 8 nucleotides agree with TRBD1. Germline V gene sequence: CDR1 SNHLY, CDR2 FYNNEI. This CDR3 has 14 residues. The trim removed 10 bases at V and 6 bases at J, leaving 10 bases unmatched. The CDR3 loop reads CATNRGEADEKLFF. CDR3 in DNA: TGTGCCACCAACAGGGGGGAGGCGGATGAAAAACTGTTTTTT.

The gene calls are TRBV6-1 and TRBJ1-1, with D unresolved. V was shortened by 1 base and J by 1 base, with 7 bases between the two germline ends. Germline V CDR1 and CDR2: MNHNS, SASEGT. This CDR3 has 14 amino acids. CDR3 sequence reads: CASSEGPQNTEAFF. CDR3 bases: TGTGCCAGCAGTGAAGGGCCGCAGAACACTGAAGCTTTCTTT.

The rearrangement uses TRBV19 and TRBJ2-3, with 10 bases matching TRBD2. The CDR3 has 15 residues. CDR1 and CDR2 from the germline V gene are LNHDA and SQIVND (reference sequence). Trimming removed 2 bases from V and 4 bases from J; junction bases left unmatched: 3. The CDR3 DNA sequence: TGTGCCAGTAGTATAAGCGGGGGGGTCGCAGATACGCAGTATTTT. It codes for CASSISGGVADTQYF.

V is TRBV7-9 and J is TRBJ2-7; 7 bases are a match to TRBD2. The germline V gene has CDR1 SEHNR and CDR2 FQNEAQ (reference sequence). CDR3 size: 12 residues. With V trimmed by 3 bases and J by 6 bases, 2 bases remained unmatched. CDR3 bases: TGTGCCAGCAGCTTGTGGGAGGGCGAGCAGTACTTC. Amino acids: CASSLWEGEQYF.

CDR3 in amino acids: CASSLWTGPTQNTEAFF. DNA of the CDR3: TGCGCCAGCAGCCTATGGACAGGGCCTACACAGAACACTGAAGCTTTCTTT. J is TRBJ1-1 and V is TRBV5-1, with 8 bases aligning to TRBD1. Germline V lookup: CDR1 SGHRS, CDR2 YFSETQ. Germline trimming cut 4 bases from V and 1 base from J; bases unmatched to any gene: 12. This CDR3 region has 17 residues.

The rearrangement uses TRBV6-5 and TRBJ1-1, with D perhaps TRBD1 (6 bases). The CDR3 is 15 residues long. Trimming pared 2 bases from V and 4 bases from J, leaving 14 bases between. Germline loops: CDR1 MNHEY, CDR2 SVGAGI. The CDR3 loop is CASSYLTGMATEAFF. The CDR3 nucleotides are TGTGCCAGCAGTTACCTTACAGGGATGGCCACTGAAGCTTTCTTT.

V and J are TRBV7-2 and TRBJ2-1, with 11 bases that match TRBD2. This CDR3 is 15 amino acids long. Germline V gene data show CDR1 as SGHTA and CDR2 as FQGNSA. The junction had 8 bases not matched to a gene; V was cut back by 1 base and J by 12 bases. CDR3 residues: CASSLEGTSGRGQFF. The CDR3 DNA sequence: TGTGCCAGCAGCTTAGAGGGGACTAGCGGAAGAGGGCAGTTCTTC.

The rearrangement links TRBV7-3 to TRBJ2-2, with 9 nucleotides matching TRBD1. Germline V lookup: CDR1 SGHTA, CDR2 FQGTGA. V trimming: 1 base; J trimming: 4 bases; junction bases outside the gene matches: 4. The CDR3 length is 16 residues. CDR3 in DNA: TGTGCCAGCAGCTTAAGCGGACAGGGGAGCACCGGGGAGCTGTTTTTT. This sequence encodes CASSLSGQGSTGELFF. Filled out from reference TRBV7-3 and TRBJ2-2, the complete variable domain reads GAGVSQTPSNKVTEKGKYVELRCDPISGHTALYWYRQSLGQGPEFLIYFQGTGAADDSGLPNDRFFAVRPEGSVSTLKIQRTERGDSAVYLCASSLSGQGSTGELFFGEGSRLTVL.

The chain has TRBV5-1 and TRBJ2-7; no clear D. Germline-derived CDR1 and CDR2 are SGHRS and YFSETQ. V was clipped by 0 bases and J by 2 bases, with 12 bases between them. The CDR3 has 15 amino acids. Here the CDR3 reads CASSLDAGPTYEQYF. Written as DNA, the CDR3 is TGCGCCAGCAGCTTGGATGCAGGCCCCACCTACGAGCAGTACTTC.

The chain employs TRBV6-2 or TRBV6-3 and TRBJ2-7, with 10 bases matching TRBD1. V trimming: 5 bases; J trimming: 6 bases; junction bases outside the gene matches: 13. CDR1 MNHEY and CDR2 SVGEGT come from the germline V gene. The CDR3 has 16 residues. This CDR3 reads CASSDDRGRGLSEQYF. DNA for the CDR3: TGTGCCAGCAGTGACGACAGGGGGCGCGGATTATCCGAGCAGTACTTC.

The gene calls are TRBV6-2 or TRBV6-3 and TRBJ1-5; D gene unclear. The CDR3 runs 15 residues. Germline loops: CDR1 MNHEY, CDR2 SVGEGT. With 6 bases removed from V and 0 bases from J, the gap between germline ends came to 12 bases. The CDR3 DNA reads as TGTGCCAGCAGCCGGGCGTCCGATAGCAATCAGCCCCAGCATTTT. This translates into CASSRASDSNQPQHF.

This rearrangement joins TRBV7-6 to TRBJ1-5; 8 bases match TRBD1. The V gene end was trimmed by 5 bases and the J gene end by 6 bases; junction bases not matched to a gene: 12. Germline V CDR1 and CDR2: SGHVS, FNYEAQ. This CDR3 has 16 residues. The CDR3 spells CASSPAQGAYGQPQHF. The CDR3 DNA is TGTGCCAGCAGCCCGGCGCAGGGGGCATATGGTCAGCCCCAGCATTTT.

The chain couples TRBV1 to TRBJ2-3; no check of the table's D call, TRBD2, against the DNA was made. TRBV1 is recorded as a pseudogene. The CDR3 has 14 amino acids. The CDR3 loop is CTSSQGSGTDTQYF. In DNA, the CDR3 is TGCACCAGCAGCCAGGGTAGCGGGACAGATACGCAGTATTTT.

This clone was recorded once. V usage is TRBV11-1 and J usage is TRBJ2-5; 7 positions match TRBD1. V shed 4 bases and J 5 bases; nucleotides not matched to a gene: 10. Germline CDR1 reads SGHAT; CDR2 reads FQDESV (reference sequence). The CDR3 contains 15 residues. The CDR3 region is CASSSYQGDGETQYF. CDR3 bases: TGTGCCAGCAGCTCGTACCAGGGGGACGGGGAGACCCAGTACTTC.

The chain joins TRBV27 to TRBJ1-2; no reliable D call. CDR3 size: 15 residues. The germline V gene has CDR1 MNHEY and CDR2 SMNVEV (reference sequence). Trimming stripped 0 bases from V and 0 bases from J, with 8 bases between. CDR3 nucleotides: TGTGCCAGCAGTTTATCACAGTTGTCTAACTATGGCTACACCTTC. Encoded protein: CASSLSQLSNYGYTF.

This clone was counted a few times. This chain connects TRBV10-3 to TRBJ2-2; 9 bases align to TRBD1. The CDR3 consists of 13 residues. Trimming cost V 11 bases and J 7 bases; bases outside gene matches: 8. CDR1 ENHRY and CDR2 SYGVKD come from the germline V gene. The CDR3 is CAVPGQGIGELFF. DNA of the CDR3: TGTGCCGTACCGGGACAGGGAATCGGGGAGCTGTTTTTT.

The chain combines TRBV28 with TRBJ2-7; no clear D gene. The germline CDR1 and CDR2 sequences are MDHEN and SYDVKM. The CDR3 is 12 residues long. Deletions cut 4 bases from V and 3 bases from J, with 7 bases between. CDR3 protein: CASSSSLYEQYF. The CDR3, as DNA: TGTGCCAGCAGTTCCTCCCTCTACGAGCAGTACTTC. The full variable domain, with the rest looked up from reference TRBV28 and TRBJ2-7, is DVKVTQSSRYLVKRTGEKVFLECVQDMDHENMFWYRQDPGLGLRLIYFSYDVKMKEKGDIPEGYSVSREKKERFSLILESASTNQTSMYLCASSSSLYEQYFGPGTRLTVT.

The chain employs TRBV11-3 and TRBJ2-2, with D unclear. This CDR3 contains 14 residues. CDR1 is SGHNT, CDR2 YENEEA, per germline. Trimming took 5 bases from V and 0 from J, leaving 7 bases between them. CDR3: CASSRSPNTGELFF. DNA of the CDR3: TGTGCCAGCAGCCGAAGCCCGAACACCGGGGAGCTGTTTTTT.

The genes are TRBV4-2 and TRBJ2-3, with 10 bases identical to TRBD2. The CDR3 loop spans 19 amino acids. Per the germline V gene, CDR1 is LGHNA and CDR2 is YNFKEQ. The V and J ends lost 4 bases and 0 bases, in that order; junction bases with no gene match: 13. CDR3 DNA sequence: TGTGCCAGCAGCCCACTCCCCGGGACTAGCGCTACTAGCACAGATACGCAGTATTTT. Residues: CASSPLPGTSATSTDTQYF.

J is TRBJ2-5 and V is TRBV5-5, with D possibly matching TRBD2 (5 bases). Trimming stripped 2 bases from V and 5 bases from J, with 10 bases between. The CDR3 spans 13 residues. Germline CDR1 reads SGHKS; CDR2 reads YYEKEE (reference sequence). The CDR3 sequence: CASSFGLMETQYF. CDR3 DNA: TGTGCCAGCAGCTTCGGACTGATGGAGACCCAGTACTTC.

The chain couples TRBV28 to TRBJ1-5; D perhaps matches TRBD1 (6 bases). Germline loops: CDR1 MDHEN, CDR2 SYDVKM. Trimming removed 7 bases at V and 7 bases at J, with 11 bases between. The CDR3 sequence is 12 residues long. CDR3 sequence: CASTRGRQPQHF. The CDR3, as DNA: TGTGCCAGCACCAGGGGTCGGCAGCCCCAGCATTTT.

The V gene is TRBV7-2, the J gene TRBJ1-1; tentative D call: TRBD1 (5 bases). The CDR3 runs to 13 residues. CDR1 is SGHTA and CDR2 is FQGNSA in the germline V gene. V lost 3 bases, J lost 5 bases, and 10 bases lay in between. The CDR3, as DNA: TGTGCCAGCAGCTTGGGGCCTTCTACTGAAGCTTTCTTT. This encodes CASSLGPSTEAFF.

The chain joins TRBV7-9 to TRBJ2-5; D is possibly TRBD1 (6 bases). Trimming took 2 bases from V and 4 from J, leaving 11 bases between them. Germline CDR1 reads SEHNR; CDR2 reads FQNEAQ (reference sequence). This CDR3 region has 14 residues. CDR3 coding DNA: TGTGCCAGCAGCTTAACAGGGCCTGGAGAGACCCAGTACTTC. As protein: CASSLTGPGETQYF.

The V and J genes are TRBV6-5 and TRBJ1-3; D is uncertain. Germline V lookup: CDR1 MNHEY, CDR2 SVGAGI. V shed 6 bases and J shed 1 base, with 7 bases lying between them. The CDR3 is 13 residues long. CDR3 DNA sequence: TGTGCCAGCAGCGGGGTTTCTGGAAACACCATATATTTT. Its translation is CASSGVSGNTIYF.

The rearrangement links TRBV7-8 to TRBJ2-5; 7 bases align to TRBD1. V shed 5 bases and J 1 base; nucleotides not matched to a gene: 7. Germline V gene sequence: CDR1 SGHVS, CDR2 FQNEAQ. The CDR3 extends over 15 amino acids. The DNA of the CDR3 is TGTGCCAGCAGCCTCAGGGGGACCCGCCAAGAGACCCAGTACTTC. Residues: CASSLRGTRQETQYF.